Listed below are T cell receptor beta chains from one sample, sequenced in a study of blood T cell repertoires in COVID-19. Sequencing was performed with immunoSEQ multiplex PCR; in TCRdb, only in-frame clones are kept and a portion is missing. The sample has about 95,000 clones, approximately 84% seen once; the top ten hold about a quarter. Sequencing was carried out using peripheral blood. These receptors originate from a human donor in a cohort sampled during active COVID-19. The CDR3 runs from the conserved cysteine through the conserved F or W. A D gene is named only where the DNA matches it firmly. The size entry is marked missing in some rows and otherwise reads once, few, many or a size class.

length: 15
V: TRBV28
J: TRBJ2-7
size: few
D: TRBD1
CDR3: CASNQPGQGASEQYF
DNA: TGTGCCAGCAACCAACCGGGACAGGGGGCTAGCGAGCAGTACTTC

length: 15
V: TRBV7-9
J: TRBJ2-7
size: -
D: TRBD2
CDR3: CASSQYSGGAHEQYF
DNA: TGTGCCAGCAGTCAGTATAGCGGGGGGGCCCACGAGCAGTACTTC

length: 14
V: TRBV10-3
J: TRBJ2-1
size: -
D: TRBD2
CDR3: CAISSSGGGNEQFF
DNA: TGTGCCATCAGTTCTAGCGGAGGTGGTAACGAGCAGTTCTTC

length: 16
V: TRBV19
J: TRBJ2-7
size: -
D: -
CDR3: CASSIGLPELSYEQYF
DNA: TGTGCCAGTAGTATCGGACTCCCAGAACTCTCCTACGAGCAGTACTTC

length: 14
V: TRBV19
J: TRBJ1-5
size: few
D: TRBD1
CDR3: CASSPRQGLQPQHF
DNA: TGTGCCAGTAGTCCCCGACAGGGCCTTCAGCCCCAGCATTTT

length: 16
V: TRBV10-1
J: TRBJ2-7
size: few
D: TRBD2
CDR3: CASSEFSGRGLGEQYF
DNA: TGCGCCAGCAGTGAGTTTAGCGGGAGAGGGTTGGGCGAGCAGTACTTC

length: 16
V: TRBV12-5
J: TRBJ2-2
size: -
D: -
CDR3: CASGQGTPPNTGELFF
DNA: TGTGCTAGTGGCCAAGGGACTCCCCCAAACACCGGGGAGCTGTTTTTT

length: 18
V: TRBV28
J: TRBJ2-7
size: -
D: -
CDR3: CASSAPRSGTSFSNEQYF
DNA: TGTGCCAGCAGCGCACCTAGGTCCGGGACTTCCTTCTCCAACGAGCAGTACTTC

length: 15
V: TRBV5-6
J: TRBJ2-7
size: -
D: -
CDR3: CASSPPPGLAYEQYF
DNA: TGTGCCAGCAGCCCCCCCCCAGGGTTAGCCTACGAGCAGTACTTC

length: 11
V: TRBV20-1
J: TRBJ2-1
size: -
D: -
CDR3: CSASRGNEQFF
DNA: TGCAGTGCTAGTAGGGGAAATGAGCAGTTCTTC

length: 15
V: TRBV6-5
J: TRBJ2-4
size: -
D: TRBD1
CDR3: CASGIRTGDLNIQYF
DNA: TGTGCCAGCGGAATTAGGACAGGGGATTTGAACATTCAGTACTTC

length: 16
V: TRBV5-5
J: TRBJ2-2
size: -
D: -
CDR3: CASSLGAGSNTGELFF
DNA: TGTGCCAGCAGCTTGGGGGCGGGATCGAACACCGGGGAGCTGTTTTTT

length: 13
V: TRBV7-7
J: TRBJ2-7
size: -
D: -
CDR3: CASSSFERDEQYF
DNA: TGTGCTAGCAGCTCATTCGAGCGGGACGAGCAGTACTTC

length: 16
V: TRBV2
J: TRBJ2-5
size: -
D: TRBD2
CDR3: CASSLGTSGGQETQYF
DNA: TGTGCCAGCAGCTTAGGGACTAGCGGGGGCCAAGAGACCCAGTACTTC

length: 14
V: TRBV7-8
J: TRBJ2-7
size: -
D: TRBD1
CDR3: CASSWGQGKYEQYF
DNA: TGTGCCAGCAGCTGGGGACAGGGTAAATACGAGCAGTACTTC

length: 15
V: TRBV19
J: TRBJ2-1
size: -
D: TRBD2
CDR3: CASSIRGSEYNEQFF
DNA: TGTGCCAGTAGTATTCGCGGGAGCGAGTACAATGAGCAGTTCTTC

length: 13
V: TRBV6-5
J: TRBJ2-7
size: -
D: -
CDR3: CASSYSQGNEQYF
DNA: TGTGCCAGCAGTTATTCTCAGGGGAACGAGCAGTACTTC

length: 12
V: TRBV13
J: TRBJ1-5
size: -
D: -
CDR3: CASSARGKPQHF
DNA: TGTGCCAGCAGCGCTCGAGGGAAGCCCCAGCATTTT

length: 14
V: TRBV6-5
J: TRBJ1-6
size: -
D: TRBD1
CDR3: CASSDRGRFLPLHF
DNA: TGTGCCAGTAGCGACAGGGGGCGTTTTTTACCCCTCCACTTT

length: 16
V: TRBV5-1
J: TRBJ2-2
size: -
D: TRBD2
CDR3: CASSLLTSGGTGELFF
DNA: TGCGCCAGCAGCCTACTGACTAGCGGGGGGACCGGGGAGCTGTTTTTT

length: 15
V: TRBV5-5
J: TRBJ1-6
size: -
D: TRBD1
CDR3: CASSPVDRGNSPLHF
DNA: TGTGCCAGCAGCCCCGTCGACAGGGGTAATTCACCCCTCCACTTT

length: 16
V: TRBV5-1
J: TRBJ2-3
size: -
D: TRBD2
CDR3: CASSLGLAGGPDTQYF
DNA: TGCGCCAGCAGCTTGGGACTAGCGGGAGGGCCAGATACGCAGTATTTT

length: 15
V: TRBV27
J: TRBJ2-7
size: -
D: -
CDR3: CASSLFPAGAYEQYF
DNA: TGTGCCAGCAGTTTATTTCCAGCGGGCGCCTACGAGCAGTACTTC

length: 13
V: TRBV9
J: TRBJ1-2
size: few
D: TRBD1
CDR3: CASNGQGDYGYTF
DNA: TGTGCCAGCAACGGACAGGGGGACTATGGCTACACCTTC

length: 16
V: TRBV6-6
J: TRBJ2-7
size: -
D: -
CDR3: CASSLQGGTLADEQYF
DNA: TGTGCCAGCAGCCTACAGGGGGGGACTCTAGCGGACGAGCAGTACTTC

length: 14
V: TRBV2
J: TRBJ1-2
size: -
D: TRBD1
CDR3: CASSQRQGARGYTF
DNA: TGTGCCAGCAGCCAAAGACAGGGGGCGAGAGGCTACACCTTC

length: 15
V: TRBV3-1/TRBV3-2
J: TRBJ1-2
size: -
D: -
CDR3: CASSQGTASNYGYTF
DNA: TGTGCCAGCAGCCAAGGGACAGCCTCTAACTATGGCTACACCTTC

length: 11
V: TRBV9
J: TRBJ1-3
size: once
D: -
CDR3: CASSPGNTIYF
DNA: TGTGCCAGCAGCCCCGGGAACACCATATATTTT